This T cell receptor beta chain stems from a study of T cells after yellow fever vaccination. This clonotype was counted ten times or more. Deletions cut 0 bases from V and 1 base from J, with 17 bases between. This CDR3 comprises 17 residues. Per germline, CDR1 SGHRS and CDR2 YFSETQ. In TCRdb, the 5' RACE reads were re-called with MiXCR into one record per CDR3 protein. The sample lists 300,000 to 400,000 distinct CDR3 sequences, approximately 3.9% occurring once. This TCR came from a man between 18 and 35 years old who received the YFV17D yellow fever vaccine. The starting material was PBMCs, obtained 5 days after the yellow fever booster vaccination. V gene TRBV5-1 combines with J gene TRBJ2-7, with TRBD1 as a possible D gene (7 bases). In DNA form, the CDR3 reads TGCGCCAGCAGCTTGGGGGCCCCAGGGGGGCCTTCCTACGAGCAGTACTTC. Translation gives CASSLGAPGGPSYEQYF.